This TCR beta chain was profiled in a study of regulatory T cells in long-lasting Graves disease. General study points: Persistent disease favored TRBV28, TRBJ1-2 and TRBJ2-5.

The CDR3 totals 16 residues. V dropped 3 bases and J dropped 7; count of bases not matched to a gene: 12. Germline V gene sequence: CDR1 DFQATT, CDR2 SNEGSKA (reference sequence). This clonotype showed up many times. Antigen specificity is unknown. Time point given: newly diagnosed GD, antithyroid drugs for less than 3 months. The TCR library was made from RNA extracted from PBMCs. Arm-PCR of CDR3 regions and iRepertoire HTBI primers were used to build TCR beta libraries. A single record per CDR3 protein comes from TCRdb applying MiXCR to the multiplex PCR reads. The repertoire holds around 500,000 distinct CDR3 sequences, with 13% as singletons. Separately, the same data were catalogued under a study of T cells in Graves' hyperthyroidism and ophthalmopathy. From that report: A first-round RT-PCR of the TCR CDR3 used the HTBI primer set. Ophthalmopathy got predicted by the model a median around 6.8 months before its onset.

The sample in question was peripheral blood mononuclear cells (PBMCs), obtained at new diagnosis, from a patient treated with antithyroid drugs. This chain uses TRBV20-1 with TRBJ2-1, with 10 bases that match TRBD2. The TCR comes from a man younger than 45 with Graves disease. The DNA for the CDR3 is TGCAGTGCTAGCGCCCTTCTAGCGGGAGAGCGAAATGAGCAGTTCTTC. It codes for CSASALLAGERNEQFF.